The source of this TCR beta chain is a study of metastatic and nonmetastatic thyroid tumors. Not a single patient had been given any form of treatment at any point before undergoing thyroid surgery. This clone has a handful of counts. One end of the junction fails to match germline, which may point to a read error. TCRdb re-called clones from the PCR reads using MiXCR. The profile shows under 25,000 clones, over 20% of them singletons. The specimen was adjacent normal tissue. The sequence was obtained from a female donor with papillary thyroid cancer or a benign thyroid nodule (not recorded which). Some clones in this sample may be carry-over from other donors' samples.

The CDR3 DNA sequence: TGTGCCACCATCAGAGATGGCCATGGCACAGATACGCAGTATTTT. Amino acid sequence: CATIRDGHGTDTQYF. The V and J genes are TRBV15 and TRBJ2-3; D gene unclear. The CDR3 loop spans 15 amino acids. CDR1 is LNHNV and CDR2 is YYDKDF in the germline V gene (reference sequence).